These T cell receptor beta chains were read from a single sample in a study of tumour-infiltrating T cells in Burkitt lymphoma. Sequenced by immunoSEQ multiplex PCR; TCRdb stores in-frame clones only, minus some. The sample lists about 4,900 clones, roughly 11% occurring once. The sequencing sample was made of tumor tissue. These receptors originate from a human donor with diffuse large B-cell lymphoma. Both conserved end residues are trimmed from each CDR3. The order of the fields is V gene, D gene, CDR3 length, CDR3 protein. The D gene is left open where the match is weak.

TRBV5-1 NA 11 ASSLVVGDEQY
TRBV9 NA 13 ASSVAPQGGETQY
TRBV4-1 TRBD2 15 ASSQEGSGGAPDTQY
TRBV21-1 NA 13 ASSKRAPMNTEAF
TRBV7-9 TRBD1 11 ASSAGTVGGYT
TRBV9 NA 13 ASGRGAGVANVLT
TRBV18 NA 11 ASSPANGETQY
TRBV5-5 NA 13 ASRTGNAVRYGYT
TRBV29-1 NA 11 SASNVDYNEQF
TRBV27 NA 12 ASGGGGNTGELF
TRBV7-8 NA 17 ASSLMIGYTIGSNQPQH
TRBV6-5 TRBD1 12 ASRRGQGNSPLH
TRBV28 NA 13 ASRDPVGSQETQY
TRBV10-2 NA 14 ASLVRGGQKDYGYT
TRBV7-9 TRBD1 12 ASSSGTGSYEQY
TRBV5-5 TRBD1 15 ASSFPTGKGDTGELF
TRBV27 NA 12 ASSFLGADEKLF
TRBV5-4 NA 13 ASSLYRGAQETQY
TRBV4-2 NA 17 ASSQDPGVGGLRWYEQY
TRBV11-2 NA 11 ASSPRVSYEQY
TRBV10-1 NA 12 ASSDSPPGDTQY
TRBV10-3 TRBD2 12 AISGAGGPYEQY
TRBV5-4 NA 13 ASSFSWGSTDTQY
TRBV18 TRBD1 14 ASSRTGAVSWTEAF
TRBV7-9 NA 14 ASSFTGTLGNYGYT
TRBV6-5 NA 13 ASSYNAGGDTEAF